The next 28 T cell receptor beta chains were all read from a single sample in a study of blood T cells in healthy people across ages. Together with a sample-barcoded 5' primer, a J-beta primer mix was included in a second PCR lasting about 7 to 12 cycles. TCRdb re-derived calls from the 5' RACE reads in MiXCR, one entry per CDR3 protein. The table has 780,000 or so distinct CDR3 sequences, roughly three fifths seen once. The sequenced sample consisted of blood. The receptors derive from a man aged 40-50 years in good health.

Worth noting for this clonotype: This may be a read error, as it is one base from a much larger clone. V gene TRBV11-3 combines with J gene TRBJ2-2; tentative D call: TRBD1 (6 bases). Germline lookup yields CDR1 SGHNT and CDR2 YENEEA. This CDR3 has 14 residues. V gave up 9 bases and J gave up 4 bases, with 15 bases separating them. DNA for the CDR3: TGTGCCAGAATCACCGGGACAAGCACCGGGGAGCTGTTTTTT. Its translation: CARITGTSTGELFF.

CDR3 amino acids: CASSPGPRSDTQYF. CDR3 in DNA: TGTGCCAGCAGCCCCGGGCCCCGATCAGATACGCAGTATTTT. This chain joins TRBV7-2 and TRBJ2-3, with D hard to call. Germline-derived CDR1 and CDR2 are SGHTA and FQGNSA. The CDR3 is made up of 14 amino acids. Trimming took 5 bases from V and 4 from J, leaving 13 bases between them. The full variable domain, rest sourced from reference TRBV7-2 and TRBJ2-3, is GAGVSQSPSNKVTEKGKDVELRCDPISGHTALYWYRQSLGQGLEFLIYFQGNSAPDKSGLPSDRFSAERTGGSVSTLTIQRTQQEDSAVYLCASSPGPRSDTQYFGPGTRLTVL.

This rearrangement joins TRBV4-3 to TRBJ2-7, with a tentative D call TRBD1 (5 bases). Germline V gene data show CDR1 as LGHNA and CDR2 as YSLEER. V shed 6 bases and J shed 0 bases, with 12 bases lying between them. CDR3 length: 14 residues. CDR3 DNA: TGCGCCAGCAGTAGGGGTTCAAGCTCCTACGAGCAGTACTTC. It is translated as CASSRGSSSYEQYF.

V and J are TRBV2 and TRBJ1-4; D might be TRBD1 (5 bases). CDR3 length equals 17 residues. Germline V lookup: CDR1 SNHLY, CDR2 FYNNEI. The V gene lost 6 bases and the J gene lost 0 bases, with 17 bases spanning the gap. CDR3 nucleotides: TGTGCCAGCAGGGATACAGGCATAACTTCAACTAATGAAAAACTGTTTTTT. This encodes CASRDTGITSTNEKLFF.

The rearrangement joins TRBV6-1 to TRBJ2-3; the match to TRBD1 covers 8 bases. V trimming: 7 bases; J trimming: 0 bases; junction bases outside the gene matches: 6. This CDR3 spans 15 amino acids. Germline lookup yields CDR1 MNHNS and CDR2 SASEGT. The CDR3 DNA reads TGTGCCAGCAAGGGACAGGAGTATAGCACAGATACGCAGTATTTT. Translation: CASKGQEYSTDTQYF.

The chain uses TRBV12-3 or TRBV12-4 and TRBJ2-1, with D possibly being TRBD2 (6 bases). Between the trimmed V and J ends, which lost 3 bases and 5 bases, there was a span of 14 bases. This CDR3 contains 15 residues. The CDR3 sequence is CASSLARAGHNEQFF. Written as DNA, the CDR3 is TGTGCCAGCAGTTTGGCCCGGGCGGGACACAATGAGCAGTTCTTC.

The chain combines TRBV5-1 with TRBJ2-2, with TRBD2 matching 10 bases. Germline CDR1 SGHRS, CDR2 YFSETQ. The V segment lost 4 bases and the J segment 0 bases; nucleotides outside the gene matches: 3. This CDR3 has 16 amino acids. For the CDR3, the DNA is TGCGCCAGCAGCCTAGCGGGGGCCACGAACACCGGGGAGCTGTTTTTT. Translating gives CASSLAGATNTGELFF.

V is TRBV30 and J is TRBJ2-1; D is tentatively TRBD1 or TRBD2 (5 bases each). The V gene lost 2 bases and the J gene lost 6 bases, with 17 bases spanning the gap. The germline CDR1 and CDR2 sequences are GTSNPN and SVGIG (reference sequence). The CDR3 consists of 15 residues. The DNA of the CDR3 is TGTGCCTGGAGTCGGGGCAGCGGCCTGTTCAATGAGCAGTTCTTC. It encodes CAWSRGSGLFNEQFF.

This clonotype has just a few counts. V gene TRBV3-1 combines with J gene TRBJ2-4, with 7 positions matching TRBD2. The germline V gene encodes CDR1 LGHDT and CDR2 YNNKEL (reference sequence). This CDR3 spans 15 amino acids. The V gene end was trimmed by 1 base and the J gene end by 7 bases; junction bases not matched to a gene: 7. The CDR3 protein is CASSQAPGEGNIQYF. The CDR3, as DNA: TGTGCCAGCAGCCAAGCCCCTGGGGAGGGGAACATTCAGTACTTC.

This clonotype was detected only a few times. The chain recombines TRBV29-1 with TRBJ2-7; 8 nucleotides match TRBD2. The CDR3 is 16 amino acids. Trimming removed 0 bases from V and 10 bases from J; junction bases left unmatched: 17. The germline V gene has CDR1 SQVTM and CDR2 ANQGSEA. The CDR3 DNA sequence: TGCAGCGTTGAAGATCTTCAGCGGGAGCCCCGGGGGGCCCAGTACTTC. Amino acids: CSVEDLQREPRGAQYF.

V is TRBV16 and J is TRBJ1-5; D gene uncertain. Looked up from germline, CDR1 is KGHSY and CDR2 is FQNENV. V lost 1 base to trimming and J lost 5 bases, with 18 bases between them. The CDR3 has 17 residues. CDR3 in DNA: TGTGCCAGCAGCCAATTCCCCTCACGTTCGAGGGATCAGCCCCAGCATTTT. This gives the protein CASSQFPSRSRDQPQHF.

The rearrangement uses TRBV12-3 or TRBV12-4 and TRBJ1-2; the D gene is possibly TRBD1 (5 bases). Trimming removed 2 bases from V and 0 bases from J, with 7 bases in between. This CDR3 is 14 amino acids long. The CDR3 DNA reads TGTGCCAGCAGTTTAATACAGGCTAACTATGGCTACACCTTC. This sequence encodes CASSLIQANYGYTF.

The chain combines TRBV29-1 with TRBJ2-1, with a tentative D call TRBD1 (5 bases). Germline values: CDR1 SQVTM, CDR2 ANQGSEA. V was clipped by 3 bases and J by 3 bases, with 15 bases between them. The length of the CDR3 is 15 residues. In DNA form, the CDR3 reads TGCAGCGTTGAGTTAAGTGGGGCCGACTACAATGAGCAGTTCTTC. Translating it yields CSVELSGADYNEQFF.

This clonotype showed up just a few times. The gene calls are TRBV5-1 and TRBJ2-7; D is possibly TRBD2 (6 bases). The V and J ends lost 0 bases and 3 bases respectively, with 19 bases between them. The CDR3 is 17 amino acids. CDR1 and CDR2 (germline): SGHRS, YFSETQ. CDR3 sequence (DNA): TGCGCCAGCAGCTTGGCAGGAGGGGCGATTGGGGTCTACGAGCAGTACTTC. Protein sequence: CASSLAGGAIGVYEQYF. The entire variable domain, with the rest obtained from reference TRBV5-1 and TRBJ2-7, is as follows: KAGVTQTPRYLIKTRGQQVTLSCSPISGHRSVSWYQQTPGQGLQFLFEYFSETQRNKGNFPGRFSGRQFSNSRSEMNVSTLELGDSALYLCASSLAGGAIGVYEQYFGPGTRLTVT.

This chain joins TRBV9 and TRBJ2-1, with a weak D call TRBD1 (6 bases). The germline V gene encodes CDR1 SGDLS and CDR2 YYNGEE. This CDR3 contains 15 residues. V lost 2 bases and J lost 5, with 14 bases in between. CDR3 nucleotide sequence: TGTGCCAGCAGCGTGCGGACAGAGACGGACAATGAGCAGTTCTTC. It specifies CASSVRTETDNEQFF.

The chain joins TRBV6-5 to TRBJ1-1; possibly TRBD1 for D (6 bases). Germline CDR1 is MNHEY and CDR2 is SVGAGI. This CDR3 spans 14 amino acids. V dropped 6 bases and J dropped 5 bases, with 16 bases sitting between them. The CDR3 protein is CASRFQGRETEAFF. CDR3 bases: TGTGCCAGCAGGTTTCAGGGGAGAGAAACTGAAGCTTTCTTT.

The chain links TRBV7-9 to TRBJ2-3, with a possible D match to TRBD2 (7 bases). The V gene's germline CDR1 is SEHNR and CDR2 FQNEAQ (reference sequence). CDR3 length: 15 residues. V lost 5 bases to trimming and J lost 2 bases, with 14 bases between them. Here the CDR3 reads CASSPSGGPTDTQYF. CDR3 nucleotides: TGTGCCAGCAGCCCTTCCGGGGGGCCCACAGATACGCAGTATTTT.

This clonotype was found a few times. The chain has TRBV28 and TRBJ2-3, with TRBD1 identical over 7 bases. Germline lookup yields CDR1 MDHEN and CDR2 SYDVKM. Trimming cost V 10 bases and J 1 base; bases outside gene matches: 8. This CDR3 comprises 14 residues. Here the CDR3 DNA reads TGTGCCACCGAAGGGGGCGCCGGCACAGATACGCAGTATTTT. Translation: CATEGGAGTDTQYF.

The CDR3, as DNA: TGCAGTGCTAGAGAGCCGGGAGGAAGGGGAGAGACCCAGTACTTC. Translating gives CSAREPGGRGETQYF. V usage is TRBV20-1 and J usage is TRBJ2-5; TRBD2 aligns across 7 bases. CDR3 length equals 15 residues. V shed 0 bases, J shed 4 bases, and the junction held 8 bases outside the gene matches. Germline lookup yields CDR1 DFQATT and CDR2 SNEGSKA (reference sequence).

This chain links TRBV29-1 with TRBJ2-1; D remains unclear. The V gene lost 3 bases and the J gene lost 6 bases, with 9 bases spanning the gap. The CDR3 runs 12 residues. Germline V gene sequence: CDR1 SQVTM, CDR2 ANQGSEA. The CDR3 is CSVETPSNEQFF. The CDR3 coding sequence is TGCAGCGTTGAGACCCCTTCCAATGAGCAGTTCTTC.

This clonotype was recorded a few times. This chain connects TRBV15 to TRBJ2-4, with D possibly being TRBD1 (5 bases). V shed 1 base and J shed 3 bases, with 13 bases lying between them. Germline assignment: CDR1 LNHNV and CDR2 YYDKDF (reference sequence). CDR3 length equals 16 residues. CDR3 DNA: TGTGCCACCAGCAGAGGACCCGACAGAGACAAAAACATTCAGTACTTC. Residues: CATSRGPDRDKNIQYF.

CDR3 in DNA: TGTGCCAGCAGTTCTCCCCTCGGGGGTAATACGCAGTATTTT. Encoded protein: CASSSPLGGNTQYF. The gene calls are TRBV12-3 or TRBV12-4 and TRBJ2-3; a weak D match, TRBD2 (6 bases). The CDR3 covers 14 residues. The V end was cut by 4 bases, the J end by 7 bases, with 15 bases between.

The rearrangement links TRBV11-3 to TRBJ2-1; D tentatively fits TRBD1 or TRBD2 (5 bases each). Trimming left V 5 bases short and J 9 bases short, with 20 bases between. Germline V CDR1 and CDR2: SGHNT, YENEEA. The CDR3 runs to 15 residues. CDR3 in DNA: TGTGCCAGCAGCCGTACAGGACCCCACCGGGGTGAGCAGTTCTTC. Its protein product is CASSRTGPHRGEQFF.

This clonotype was seen more than once but under ten times. This sequence joins TRBV20-1 and TRBJ2-3; 8 bases line up with TRBD1. Germline V gene data show CDR1 as DFQATT and CDR2 as SNEGSKA (reference sequence). V lost 8 bases, J lost 9 bases, and 7 bases stayed unmatched. The CDR3 extends over 11 amino acids. CDR3 in amino acids: CSRKQGDTQYF. CDR3 nucleotide sequence: TGCAGTAGAAAACAGGGGGACACGCAGTATTTT.

CDR3 sequence reads: CATSGVGGPTYEQYF. As DNA, the CDR3 is TGTGCCACCTCAGGGGTCGGGGGCCCCACCTACGAGCAGTACTTC. V and J are TRBV28 and TRBJ2-7, with D perhaps given as TRBD1 or TRBD2 (6 bases each). V dropped 10 bases and J dropped 2 bases, with 21 bases sitting between them. Per the germline V gene, CDR1 is MDHEN and CDR2 is SYDVKM. The CDR3 is 15 amino acids.

CDR3 DNA sequence: TGTGCCAGCAGCGAAAACCTCCAGGGGGCTAGGGGAGAGACCCAGTACTTC. It specifies CASSENLQGARGETQYF. The V and J genes are TRBV7-2 and TRBJ2-5; TRBD1 matches 8 bases. Germline CDR1 reads SGHTA; CDR2 reads FQGNSA. CDR3 length equals 17 residues. J was trimmed by 4 bases and V by 5 bases; bases with no gene match: 15.

This chain links TRBV7-2 with TRBJ2-3; 11 nucleotides agree with TRBD2. From germline, CDR1 is SGHTA and CDR2 FQGNSA. This CDR3 contains 13 residues. V shed 1 base and J 11 bases; nucleotides not matched to a gene: 2. CDR3 amino acids: CASSLGTSGLQYF. The CDR3 DNA reads as TGTGCCAGCAGCTTAGGGACTAGCGGGTTGCAGTATTTT.

The chain employs TRBV3-1 and TRBJ2-4; D is ambiguous. TRBJ2-7 explains the end of the DNA better; the J call may be wrong. The CDR3 contains 13 residues. Germline CDR1 is LGHDT and CDR2 is YNNKEL (reference sequence). CDR3 sequence reads: CASSQPQSYEQYF. CDR3 coding DNA: TGTGCCAGCAGCCAACCGCAATCCTACGAGCAGTACTTC.